Here is one T cell receptor beta chain with its context. Seattle cases were enrolled at active infection and followed longitudinally. V was clipped by 3 bases and J by 6 bases; unmatched bases: 10. The CDR3 totals 17 residues. CDR1 is SGHDT, CDR2 YYEEEE, per germline. The sample originates from a study of blood T cell repertoires in COVID-19. The repertoire was sequenced with immunoSEQ multiplex PCR; TCRdb's copy has only in-frame clones and lacks some. The top ten clones hold 1.3% of a sample with 210,000 or so clones, 75% to 85% of them seen once. The V call is TRBV5-6, the J call TRBJ2-3, with 13 bases aligning to TRBD2. Sequencing used peripheral blood. The clonotype was recovered from a woman aged 25 to 39 with COVID-19, enrolled during active disease. Here the CDR3 reads CASSSGTSGTLLDTQYF. The CDR3 DNA is TGTGCCAGCAGCTCGGGGACTAGCGGGACCCTCCTGGATACGCAGTATTTT.